These 25 T cell receptor beta chains originate from one sample sequenced in a study of cytomegalovirus exposure and HLA in healthy donors. PCR amplification relied on 60 Vbeta primers (plus 13 Jbeta primers). The method was immunoSEQ multiplex PCR; TCRdb's version includes in-frame clones alone and lacks a portion of them. The sample includes roughly 180,000 clones, roughly 85% of them seen just once. The source material was PBMCs. Receptors were obtained from a male donor in good health and CMV-seronegative.

The chain employs TRBV19 and TRBJ1-6; the match to TRBD1 covers 7 bases. CDR1 is LNHDA and CDR2 is SQIVND in the germline V gene (reference sequence). The CDR3 extends over 14 amino acids. V was clipped by 5 bases and J by 14 bases; unmatched bases: 12. The CDR3 loop reads CASSSRTGGDALHF. For the CDR3, the DNA is TGTGCCAGTAGTTCCAGGACAGGCGGAGACGCCCTCCACTTT.

This chain connects TRBV4-3 to TRBJ2-7; the D gene is possibly TRBD1 (6 bases). The germline gives CDR1 LGHNA, CDR2 YSLEER. The CDR3 is 17 amino acids. The V gene lost 0 bases and the J gene lost 0 bases, with 15 bases spanning the gap. DNA for the CDR3: TGCGCCAGCAGCCAAGAGGTTTCAGGGGCGTTCTCCTACGAGCAGTACTTC. Translating it yields CASSQEVSGAFSYEQYF.

The chain joins TRBV5-1 to TRBJ2-6, with 7 bases lining up with TRBD1. Germline V gene lookup returns CDR1 SGHRS and CDR2 YFSETQ. This CDR3 region has 17 residues. J lost 1 base, V lost 0 bases, and 4 bases had no gene match. DNA of the CDR3: TGCGCCAGCAGCTTGGGACAGGGACAGTCTGGGGCCAACGTCCTGACTTTC. It is translated as CASSLGQGQSGANVLTF.

The J gene is TRBJ2-7, the V gene TRBV14; D is perhaps TRBD2 (5 bases). Between the trimmed V and J ends, which lost 0 bases and 6 bases, there was a span of 18 bases. The CDR3 is made up of 16 amino acids. Germline CDR1 reads SGHDN; CDR2 reads FVKESK. CDR3 nucleotide sequence: TGTGCCAGCAGCCAAGAGCCCAGTCGGGGTCGGTTCGAGCAGTACTTC. This codes for CASSQEPSRGRFEQYF.

The rearrangement uses TRBV7-8 and TRBJ2-7; 8 bases map to TRBD2. Trimming took 4 bases from V and 6 from J; bases not matched to a gene: 5. CDR1 and CDR2 from the germline V gene are SGHVS and FQNEAQ. This CDR3 region has 13 residues. The chain's CDR3 is CASSSRTSSEQYF. Here the CDR3 DNA reads TGTGCCAGCAGCTCCAGGACTAGCAGCGAGCAGTACTTC.

The chain recombines TRBV30 with TRBJ1-1; D possibly corresponds to TRBD1 (6 bases). Germline values: CDR1 GTSNPN, CDR2 SVGIG (reference sequence). This CDR3 spans 14 amino acids. Trimming left V 0 bases short and J 0 bases short, with 8 bases between. The CDR3 is CAWSVRGMNTEAFF. In DNA, the CDR3 is TGTGCCTGGAGTGTGAGGGGGATGAACACTGAAGCTTTCTTT.

The chain links TRBV10-1 to TRBJ2-1; 9 bases agree with TRBD1. Germline V gives CDR1 WNHNN, CDR2 SYGVQD (reference sequence). The CDR3 is 17 amino acids. The V segment lost 2 bases and the J segment 9 bases; nucleotides outside the gene matches: 14. The DNA for the CDR3 is TGCGCCAGCAGTGAGCGACAGGGGGGAGTTTTATGGACTGAGCAGTTCTTC. It yields the protein CASSERQGGVLWTEQFF.

This clone was observed a few times. The chain joins TRBV4-1 to TRBJ1-2, with 7 bases lining up with TRBD1. With V trimmed by 0 bases and J by 2 bases, 3 bases remained unmatched. The CDR3 loop spans 15 amino acids. Germline V gene data show CDR1 as MGHRA and CDR2 as YSYEKL. The CDR3 nucleotides read TGCGCCAGCAGCCAAGATGGGGGACAGAACTATGGCTACACCTTC. Its protein product is CASSQDGGQNYGYTF.

The chain employs TRBV5-4 and TRBJ2-5; 10 bases align to TRBD1. Trimming cost V 0 bases and J 2 bases; bases outside gene matches: 4. The CDR3 sequence is 16 residues long. CDR1 is SGHNT, CDR2 YYREEE, per germline (reference sequence). For the CDR3, the DNA is TGTGCCAGCAGCTTGGTGTGGACAGGGGGACAAGAGACCCAGTACTTC. Its protein is CASSLVWTGGQETQYF.

This rearrangement joins TRBV7-3 to TRBJ2-1; TRBD1 might be the D (5 bases). The CDR3 totals 15 residues. V dropped 3 bases and J dropped 4 bases, with 13 bases sitting between them. The germline V gene encodes CDR1 SGHTA and CDR2 FQGTGA. CDR3 nucleotide sequence: TGTGCCAGCAGCTTCGGACATACGGAGTACAATGAGCAGTTCTTC. Amino acids: CASSFGHTEYNEQFF.

CDR3 nucleotide sequence: TGTGCCAGCAGTTTGGCTAGCGGGGGGTTTATGTTGGAGACCCAGTACTTC. This gives the protein CASSLASGGFMLETQYF. V is TRBV27 and J is TRBJ2-5; 11 nucleotides align to TRBD2. The CDR3 consists of 17 residues. Per the germline V gene, CDR1 is MNHEY and CDR2 is SMNVEV (reference sequence). J was trimmed by 5 bases and V by 3 bases; bases with no gene match: 11.

This clone was observed a single time. The chain employs TRBV2 and TRBJ2-7, with D unresolved. The germline gives CDR1 SNHLY, CDR2 FYNNEI. The CDR3 length is 15 residues. With 3 bases removed from V and 6 bases from J, the gap between germline ends came to 18 bases. CDR3 sequence (DNA): TGTGCCAGCAGTGACCAACCCCCATCTATAACCGAGCAGTACTTC. It specifies CASSDQPPSITEQYF.

V is TRBV7-9 and J is TRBJ2-5; no definite D call. The V end lost 2 bases, the J end lost 1 base, and 8 bases lay between the germline ends. CDR1 SEHNR and CDR2 FQNEAQ come from the germline V gene (reference sequence). This CDR3 region has 14 residues. CDR3: CASSLTTGQETQYF. As DNA, the CDR3 is TGTGCCAGCAGCTTAACCACGGGCCAAGAGACCCAGTACTTC.

The rearrangement joins TRBV10-2 to TRBJ2-7; perhaps TRBD1 as D (5 bases). Per germline, CDR1 WSHSY and CDR2 SAAADI. This CDR3 is 14 amino acids long. Trimming left V 2 bases short and J 2 bases short, with 10 bases between. This CDR3 is CASSEIQGPYEQYF. In DNA, the CDR3 is TGCGCCAGCAGTGAGATCCAGGGTCCCTACGAGCAGTACTTC.

In the case of this clone: A read error may produce the germline difference seen at one junction end. Here the CDR3 reads CSSSWGENTEAFF. As DNA, the CDR3 is TGTTCCAGCAGCTGGGGAGAGAACACTGAAGCTTTCTTT. The V and J genes are TRBV7-9 and TRBJ1-1; D unclear. Germline CDR1 and CDR2: SEHNR and FQNEAQ (reference sequence). This CDR3 is built from 13 residues.

The CDR3 DNA reads as TGTGCCAGCAGCGTAGGATCCAGGGTCCCCTACGAGCAGTACTTC. Translation gives CASSVGSRVPYEQYF. The rearrangement uses TRBV9 and TRBJ2-7; TRBD1 might be the D (5 bases). This CDR3 is 15 amino acids long. Per germline, CDR1 SGDLS and CDR2 YYNGEE. V lost 0 bases and J 2 bases, leaving 12 bases between the germline ends.

The chain links TRBV6-5 to TRBJ1-5, with D hard to call. The germline CDR1 and CDR2 sequences are MNHEY and SVGAGI. The CDR3 loop spans 13 amino acids. V was clipped by 0 bases and J by 4 bases, with 4 bases between them. For the CDR3, the DNA is TGTGCCAGCAGTTACTCTACTAATCAGCCCCAGCATTTT. This gives the protein CASSYSTNQPQHF.

This chain joins TRBV9 and TRBJ2-2; TRBD2 is a possible D gene (5 bases). The CDR3 spans 16 residues. The V gene's germline CDR1 is SGDLS and CDR2 YYNGEE. V was clipped by 0 bases and J by 5 bases, with 14 bases between them. In DNA form, the CDR3 reads TGTGCCAGCAGCGTAGATCGAGTGACTAAGACCGGGGAGCTGTTTTTT. Protein sequence: CASSVDRVTKTGELFF.

This clone has just one count. The CDR3 coding sequence is TGCGCCAGCAGCTTGGACCAGGGGAGCAATCAGCCCCAGCATTTT. Residues: CASSLDQGSNQPQHF. This sequence joins TRBV5-1 and TRBJ1-5, with a tentative D call TRBD1 (6 bases). The germline CDR1 and CDR2 sequences are SGHRS and YFSETQ. Trimming pared 0 bases from V and 1 base from J, leaving 8 bases between. CDR3 length equals 15 residues.

The chain recombines TRBV29-1 with TRBJ2-3; D may be TRBD2 (7 bases). The length of the CDR3 is 14 residues. Trimming took off 3 bases at V and 5 bases at J, with 15 bases between the two ends. Germline-derived CDR1 and CDR2 are SQVTM and ANQGSEA. CDR3 sequence reads: CSVEPGGLVDTQYF. The CDR3 DNA reads as TGCAGCGTTGAGCCCGGGGGGCTGGTAGATACGCAGTATTTT.

The gene calls are TRBV28 and TRBJ1-2, with 8 bases that match TRBD1. The germline V gene has CDR1 MDHEN and CDR2 SYDVKM. The CDR3 is 15 residues long. V gave up 2 bases and J gave up 5 bases; unmatched junction bases: 7. CDR3 residues: CASSLVRGRGYGYTF. The CDR3 DNA reads as TGTGCCAGCAGTTTAGTCAGGGGGCGTGGGTATGGCTACACCTTC.

This chain joins TRBV25-1 and TRBJ2-3, with D maybe TRBD1 (5 bases). The germline V and J ends were trimmed by 7 bases and 5 bases, with 13 bases remaining between them. The germline V gene encodes CDR1 MGHDK and CDR2 SYGVNS. The CDR3 runs 13 residues. In DNA, the CDR3 is TGTGCCAGCACCTCTGAAAGGGGAGATACGCAGTATTTT. It codes for CASTSERGDTQYF.

J is TRBJ1-2 and V is TRBV28; the D gene is possibly TRBD1 (6 bases). The CDR3 has 14 residues. V lost 7 bases to trimming and J lost 2 bases, with 14 bases between them. Germline CDR1 and CDR2: MDHEN and SYDVKM. CDR3 in amino acids: CASTTGYRNYGYTF. In DNA, the CDR3 is TGTGCCAGCACCACAGGGTATCGCAACTATGGCTACACCTTC.

The CDR3 DNA reads as TGTGCCAGCAGCCAAGCCCTACAGGGGTATACGCAGTATTTT. This encodes CASSQALQGYTQYF. This rearrangement joins TRBV4-2 to TRBJ2-3, with 7 bases that match TRBD1. The germline gives CDR1 LGHNA, CDR2 YNFKEQ. The CDR3 extends over 14 amino acids. V lost 1 base to trimming and J lost 7 bases; unmatched junction nucleotides: 5.

CDR3 loop: CASSTITGTGTYNEQFF. The CDR3 nucleotides are TGTGCCAGCAGTACAATCACCGGGACAGGGACCTACAATGAGCAGTTCTTC. This rearrangement joins TRBV27 to TRBJ2-1; 9 bases line up with TRBD1. The CDR3 is 17 residues long. The germline CDR1 and CDR2 sequences are MNHEY and SMNVEV (reference sequence). V trimming: 5 bases; J trimming: 2 bases; junction bases outside the gene matches: 10.